This is a list of T cell receptor beta chains from one sample in a study of T cells in Graves' hyperthyroidism and ophthalmopathy. MiXCR, applied by TCRdb to the multiplex PCR reads, yields one record per CDR3 protein. The data show a few hundred thousand distinct CDR3 sequences, around an eighth seen once. The specimen was blood. The receptor set was obtained from a woman aged 18-35 years with Graves' hyperthyroidism. The CDR3 runs from the conserved cysteine through the conserved F or W. Fields, in order: clone size, V gene, J gene, D gene, CDR3 protein, CDR3 DNA. A D gene is named only where the DNA matches it firmly. Size is stated for part of the rows, as once, few or many counts, or as a class when the clone is expanded.

clone size: many
V gene: TRBV19
J gene: TRBJ2-5
D gene: NA
CDR3 protein: CATSRVAVNQETQYF
CDR3 DNA: TGTGCCACTTCAAGGGTAGCGGTTAACCAAGAGACCCAGTACTTC

clone size: many
V gene: TRBV18
J gene: TRBJ2-3
D gene: TRBD2
CDR3 protein: CASSLTGGSPTDTQYF
CDR3 DNA: TGTGCCAGCTCGCTTACGGGGGGGTCCCCCACAGATACGCAGTATTTT

clone size: NA
V gene: TRBV2
J gene: TRBJ1-1
D gene: NA
CDR3 protein: CASSENRENTEAFF
CDR3 DNA: TGTGCCAGCAGTGAAAACAGGGAGAACACTGAAGCTTTCTTT

clone size: NA
V gene: TRBV3-1
J gene: TRBJ1-1
D gene: NA
CDR3 protein: CASSLQQGGTEAFF
CDR3 DNA: TGTGCCAGCAGCCTACAGCAGGGAGGCACTGAAGCTTTCTTT

clone size: few
V gene: TRBV29-1
J gene: TRBJ2-2
D gene: NA
CDR3 protein: CSVRRGRNTGELFF
CDR3 DNA: TGCAGCGTTCGCCGGGGGCGCAACACCGGGGAGCTGTTTTTT

clone size: many
V gene: TRBV12-3/TRBV12-4
J gene: TRBJ2-1
D gene: TRBD2
CDR3 protein: CASMGGSDNEQFF
CDR3 DNA: TGTGCCAGCATGGGCGGGAGTGACAATGAGCAGTTCTTC

clone size: many
V gene: TRBV30
J gene: TRBJ2-1
D gene: NA
CDR3 protein: CAWSRNGGSEQFF
CDR3 DNA: TGTGCCTGGAGTCGGAATGGAGGAAGTGAGCAGTTCTTC

clone size: many
V gene: TRBV6-1
J gene: TRBJ2-7
D gene: TRBD2
CDR3 protein: CASSEEAGAPYEQYF
CDR3 DNA: TGTGCCAGCAGTGAAGAGGCGGGAGCTCCCTACGAGCAGTACTTC

clone size: many
V gene: TRBV25-1
J gene: TRBJ2-2
D gene: NA
CDR3 protein: CASSDLGRDANTGELFF
CDR3 DNA: TGTGCCAGCAGTGACCTTGGTAGGGACGCGAACACCGGGGAGCTGTTTTTT

clone size: few
V gene: TRBV9
J gene: TRBJ1-1
D gene: NA
CDR3 protein: CASSGGGLVTEAFF
CDR3 DNA: TGTGCCAGCAGCGGAGGGGGGTTGGTAACTGAAGCTTTCTTT

clone size: few
V gene: TRBV27
J gene: TRBJ2-2
D gene: TRBD1
CDR3 protein: CASTLDRGMGGELFF
CDR3 DNA: TGTGCCAGCACCTTGGACAGGGGGATGGGCGGGGAGCTGTTTTTT

clone size: NA
V gene: TRBV24-1
J gene: TRBJ2-3
D gene: NA
CDR3 protein: CATSPRVVAEGSDTQYF
CDR3 DNA: TGTGCCACCAGCCCTCGGGTGGTAGCGGAAGGATCAGATACGCAGTATTTT

clone size: NA
V gene: TRBV19
J gene: TRBJ1-5
D gene: NA
CDR3 protein: CASSRGRGFQPQHF
CDR3 DNA: TGTGCCAGTAGTCGGGGACGGGGGTTTCAGCCCCAGCATTTT

clone size: many
V gene: TRBV28
J gene: TRBJ1-5
D gene: NA
CDR3 protein: CASSSVAGATYSNQPQHF
CDR3 DNA: TGTGCCAGCAGTTCTGTGGCGGGGGCCACCTATAGCAATCAGCCCCAGCATTTT

clone size: many
V gene: TRBV2
J gene: TRBJ1-1
D gene: TRBD1
CDR3 protein: CASSPSRTGENGAFF
CDR3 DNA: TGTGCCAGCAGCCCCTCAAGGACAGGCGAGAACGGGGCTTTCTTT

clone size: NA
V gene: TRBV20-1
J gene: TRBJ2-3
D gene: TRBD2
CDR3 protein: CSARLAGGPISTDTQYF
CDR3 DNA: TGCAGTGCTAGACTAGCGGGAGGGCCAATCAGCACAGATACGCAGTATTTT

clone size: NA
V gene: TRBV12-3/TRBV12-4
J gene: TRBJ2-7
D gene: NA
CDR3 protein: CASSLRVYSYEQYF
CDR3 DNA: TGTGCCAGCAGTTTAAGGGTCTACTCCTACGAGCAGTACTTC

clone size: NA
V gene: TRBV9
J gene: TRBJ2-1
D gene: NA
CDR3 protein: CASIVQEGRNNEQFF
CDR3 DNA: TGTGCCAGCATCGTACAAGAAGGCCGCAACAATGAGCAGTTCTTC